The 21 T cell receptor beta chains in this list originate from one sample, sequenced in a study of blood T cell repertoires in COVID-19 (dated by TCRdb to the early 2020s). Library creation used the immunoSEQ multiplex PCR assay. Sourced from immuneACCESS, this table was stored by TCRdb with only in-frame sequences that have V and J called. A share of the clones is absent; for the studies checked, an unresolved V gene accounts for under half, and the remainder has no known explanation. The sample includes nearly 250,000 clones, with 85% observed a single time. The ten largest clonotypes hold 9.1% of the sample. The sequencing sample was made of PBMCs or T cells enriched from blood (not recorded which). Receptors were obtained from a woman aged 50 to 60 with acute COVID-19.

The V gene is TRBV7-2, the J gene TRBJ2-7; TRBD1 matches at 7 bases. V lost 5 bases and J lost 1; bases outside the gene matches: 5. Germline V gene lookup returns CDR1 SGHTA and CDR2 FQGNSA. There are 14 residues in the CDR3. The CDR3, as DNA: TGTGCCAGCAGCACCGGGACAGCTTCCTACGAGCAGTACTTC. Its protein product is CASSTGTASYEQYF.

This rearrangement joins TRBV27 to TRBJ1-2; 9 bases are a match to TRBD1. Germline V lookup: CDR1 MNHEY, CDR2 SMNVEV (reference sequence). The CDR3 is made up of 15 amino acids. J gave up 9 bases and V 6 bases, and 14 bases lay outside the gene matches. CDR3 sequence: CASRNRGPGDYSYTF. The CDR3 region has the DNA TGTGCCAGCAGAAACAGGGGGCCGGGAGATTACAGCTACACCTTC.

The chain has TRBV15 and TRBJ1-5, with D uncertain. The CDR3 is 14 residues long. CDR1 is LNHNV and CDR2 is YYDKDF in the germline V gene (reference sequence). Trimming took off 8 bases at V and 1 base at J, with 12 bases between the two ends. For the CDR3, the DNA is TGTGCCACCCATACCGGCGGGAGCAATCAGCCCCAGCATTTT. It yields the protein CATHTGGSNQPQHF.

The chain carries TRBV6-2 or TRBV6-3 and TRBJ2-1; perhaps TRBD1 as D (6 bases). The CDR3 runs 15 residues. The germline V gene has CDR1 MNHEY and CDR2 SVGEGT. The germline V and J ends were trimmed by 4 bases and 0 bases, with 10 bases remaining between them. This CDR3 reads CASSSGASSYNEQFF. The CDR3 DNA reads TGTGCCAGCAGTTCAGGGGCCTCCTCCTACAATGAGCAGTTCTTC.

The rearrangement links TRBV9 to TRBJ2-2; the match to TRBD2 covers 7 bases. The CDR3 sequence is 15 residues long. V shed 3 bases, J shed 7 bases, and the junction held 9 bases outside the gene matches. Germline V CDR1 and CDR2: SGDLS, YYNGEE. Written as DNA, the CDR3 is TGTGCCAGCAGCGAGACCAGACTAGCCGGCGGGGAGCTGTTTTTT. This translates into CASSETRLAGGELFF.

J is TRBJ1-2 and V is TRBV19; 7 positions match TRBD1. J was trimmed by 4 bases and V by 4 bases; bases with no gene match: 6. CDR3 length equals 14 residues. Germline values: CDR1 LNHDA, CDR2 SQIVND (reference sequence). Here the CDR3 reads CASSTTGTAYGYTF. CDR3 coding DNA: TGTGCCAGTAGTACCACCGGGACAGCCTATGGCTACACCTTC. Based on the CDR3 plus reference TRBV19 and TRBJ1-2, the full variable domain is DGGITQSPKYLFRKEGQNVTLSCEQNLNHDAMYWYRQDPGQGLRLIYYSQIVNDFQKGDIAEGYSVSREKKESFPLTVTSAQKNPTAFYLCASSTTGTAYGYTFGSGTRLTVV.

The chain couples TRBV7-2 to TRBJ1-5; TRBD1 agrees at 7 bases. With V trimmed by 2 bases and J by 7 bases, 5 bases remained unmatched. Germline CDR1 SGHTA, CDR2 FQGNSA. This CDR3 has 14 amino acids. The CDR3 spells CASSLKGARQPQHF. CDR3 sequence (DNA): TGTGCCAGCAGCTTAAAGGGGGCCCGGCAGCCCCAGCATTTT.

This chain links TRBV6-5 with TRBJ1-1; D is unclear. The CDR3 loop spans 16 amino acids. The V gene's germline CDR1 is MNHEY and CDR2 SVGAGI. Between the trimmed V and J ends, which lost 0 bases and 0 bases, there was a span of 11 bases. The CDR3 region has the DNA TGTGCCAGCAGTTACTCGCGGCGGCAGATGAACACTGAAGCTTTCTTT. Amino acid sequence: CASSYSRRQMNTEAFF.

The chain has TRBV7-8 and TRBJ1-1; D is unresolved. The CDR3 loop spans 15 amino acids. The germline V and J ends were trimmed by 4 bases and 1 base, with 13 bases remaining between them. From germline, CDR1 is SGHVS and CDR2 FQNEAQ. The CDR3, as DNA: TGTGCCAGCAGCTCCATTGAGGGATGGAACACTGAAGCTTTCTTT. Its translation is CASSSIEGWNTEAFF.

The chain recombines TRBV6-2 or TRBV6-3 with TRBJ1-3; a weak D match, TRBD1 (6 bases). Per the germline V gene, CDR1 is MNHEY and CDR2 is SVGEGT. The ends were cut back, 4 bases at V and 0 bases at J, with 7 bases in the middle. This CDR3 has 14 amino acids. The chain's CDR3 is CASSWTDSGNTIYF. CDR3 sequence (DNA): TGTGCCAGCAGTTGGACAGACTCTGGAAACACCATATATTTT.

V and J are TRBV3-1 (or the pseudogene TRBV3-2) and TRBJ2-7; D is possibly TRBD2 (5 bases). The V gene's germline CDR1 is LGHDT and CDR2 YNNKEL (reference sequence). The CDR3 length is 14 residues. The V gene lost 6 bases and the J gene lost 0 bases, with 12 bases spanning the gap. The DNA of the CDR3 is TGTGCCAGCAGATGGACTCTGAGCTCCTACGAGCAGTACTTC. This codes for CASRWTLSSYEQYF.

This rearrangement joins TRBV5-5 to TRBJ1-5, with 7 bases that match TRBD1. Trimming took 8 bases from V and 3 from J; bases not matched to a gene: 5. The CDR3 loop spans 13 amino acids. CDR1 and CDR2 (germline): SGHKS, YYEKEE (reference sequence). CDR3 loop: CASQGTDNQPQHF. As DNA, the CDR3 is TGTGCCAGTCAAGGGACAGACAATCAGCCCCAGCATTTT.

This clone was seen only once. The gene calls are TRBV5-1 and TRBJ2-2, with a tentative D call TRBD1 (5 bases). Trimming stripped 0 bases from V and 6 bases from J, with 12 bases between. CDR3 size: 15 residues. Per germline, CDR1 SGHRS and CDR2 YFSETQ. CDR3 bases: TGCGCCAGCAGCTTGGTACAGGTTGGAGCCGGGGAGCTGTTTTTT. This sequence encodes CASSLVQVGAGELFF.

This sequence joins TRBV3-1 (or the pseudogene TRBV3-2) and TRBJ2-3; no clear D. CDR3 length: 13 amino acids. V gave up 4 bases and J gave up 4 bases, with 9 bases separating them. From germline, CDR1 is LGHDT and CDR2 YNNKEL (reference sequence). In nucleotides, the CDR3 is TGTGCCAGCAGCCCTGCCTTAGCAGATACGCAGTATTTT. This translates into CASSPALADTQYF.

V gene TRBV30 combines with J gene TRBJ1-4, with TRBD1 matching 7 bases. This CDR3 has 13 amino acids. Germline V CDR1 and CDR2: GTSNPN, SVGIG (reference sequence). V shed 8 bases and J 4 bases; nucleotides not matched to a gene: 7. CDR3 nucleotide sequence: TGTGCCGGACGACAGGGACTTAATGAAAAACTGTTTTTT. Translating gives CAGRQGLNEKLFF. The full variable domain, its missing parts supplied by reference TRBV30 and TRBJ1-4, is SQTIHQWPATLVQPVGSPLSLECTVEGTSNPNLYWYRQAAGRGLQLLFYSVGIGQISSEVPQNLSASRPQDRQFILSSKKLLLSDSGFYLCAGRQGLNEKLFFGSGTQLSVL.

The rearrangement uses TRBV9 and TRBJ2-7, with 10 bases identical to TRBD1. CDR1 is SGDLS, CDR2 YYNGEE, per germline. V gave up 2 bases and J gave up 3 bases; unmatched junction bases: 14. This CDR3 has 18 residues. Here the CDR3 reads CASSVRPGTGAQSYEQYF. Written as DNA, the CDR3 is TGTGCCAGCAGCGTCCGTCCCGGGACAGGGGCCCAGAGCTACGAGCAGTACTTC.

J is TRBJ1-4 and V is TRBV30; D gene ambiguous. Germline CDR1 and CDR2: GTSNPN and SVGIG (reference sequence). The ends were cut back, 6 bases at V and 5 bases at J, with 19 bases in the middle. The CDR3 has 15 residues. CDR3 region: CACPRGGILNEKLFF. Written as DNA, the CDR3 is TGTGCCTGTCCCCGCGGCGGTATTCTAAATGAAAAACTGTTTTTT.

The gene calls are TRBV7-8 and TRBJ2-2, with D possibly being TRBD2 (6 bases). Between the trimmed V and J ends, which lost 3 bases and 3 bases, there was a span of 11 bases. This CDR3 is built from 15 residues. From germline, CDR1 is SGHVS and CDR2 FQNEAQ. CDR3 nucleotides: TGTGCCAGCAGCTTTGGGCGGGGAGACACCGGGGAGCTGTTTTTT. Residues: CASSFGRGDTGELFF.

The V gene is TRBV3-1 (or the pseudogene TRBV3-2), the J gene TRBJ1-1; tentatively, D is TRBD1 (5 bases). The V end lost 0 bases, the J end lost 4 bases, and 6 bases lay between the germline ends. The CDR3 covers 13 residues. Germline CDR1 and CDR2: LGHDT and YNNKEL (reference sequence). The CDR3 is CASSQETATEAFF. The CDR3 DNA reads as TGTGCCAGCAGCCAAGAGACAGCCACTGAAGCTTTCTTT.

The chain recombines TRBV10-3 with TRBJ1-5; no clear D. CDR1 is ENHRY, CDR2 SYGVKD, per germline. V was trimmed by 5 bases and J by 7 bases, leaving 12 bases between them. CDR3 size: 13 residues. The CDR3 loop reads CAISYAGLQPQHF. The DNA for the CDR3 is TGTGCCATCAGTTACGCCGGGTTGCAGCCCCAGCATTTT.

The chain links TRBV9 to TRBJ1-1; the match to TRBD1 covers 7 bases. This CDR3 spans 15 amino acids. Germline V CDR1 and CDR2: SGDLS, YYNGEE. V trimming: 1 base; J trimming: 3 bases; junction bases outside the gene matches: 6. CDR3 amino acids: CASSVQGDRYTEAFF. The CDR3 DNA reads TGTGCCAGCAGCGTACAGGGGGACAGATACACTGAAGCTTTCTTT.